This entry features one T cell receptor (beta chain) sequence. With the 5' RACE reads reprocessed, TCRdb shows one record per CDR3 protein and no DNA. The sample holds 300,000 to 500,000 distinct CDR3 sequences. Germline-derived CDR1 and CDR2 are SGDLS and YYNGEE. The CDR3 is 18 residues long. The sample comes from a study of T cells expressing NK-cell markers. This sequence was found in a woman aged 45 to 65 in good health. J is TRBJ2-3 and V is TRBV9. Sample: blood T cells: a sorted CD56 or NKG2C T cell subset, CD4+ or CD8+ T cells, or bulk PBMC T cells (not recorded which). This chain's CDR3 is CASSVIGSRRSSTDTQYF.